The 15 T cell receptor delta chains in this list originate from one sample, sequenced in a study of DNA immune sequencing with unique molecular identifiers. Genomic DNA underwent 32-plex PCR targeting all 8 TRDV and 4 TRDJ genes. A 12-nucleotide UMI was added during 2 to 3 barcoding PCR cycles before adapter PCR. TCRdb redid the clone calls on the multiplex PCR reads with CATT. The sample consists of about 2,500 delta-chain clones, around an eighth of them appearing once. Sequencing used gamma-delta T cells from PBMCs. The receptor source for this set is a human donor in good health.

A remark on this clone: The DNA is omitted, as the CDR3 cannot be located on it reliably, and the CDR3 follows TCRdb's listing. J gene calling gave no result, while the V gene is TRAV29/DV5; the D segment call TRDD3 is taken from the table without a DNA check. Germline V gene lookup returns CDR1 NSMFDY and CDR2 ISSIKDK. The CDR3 region is 22 residues in length, termini included. The CDR3 reads CSVLLCSKVSASHRMISDKLIF.

The V gene was left uncalled, and the J gene is TRDJ1. The CDR3 consists of 16 residues. The CDR3 sequence is CALGAHGGPYTDKLIF. In nucleotides, the CDR3 is TGTGCTCTTGGGGCCCATGGGGGCCCCTACACCGATAAACTCATCTTT.

Concerning this clone itself: With a far larger clone one base away, a read error is the likely cause. Distinct nucleotide sequences in the sample also encode this CDR3. The CDR3 sequence is CACDTLSVLGRTDKLIF. The CDR3 nucleotides read TGTGCCTGTGACACCTTATCGGTACTGGGGAGGACCGATAAACTCATCTTT. The V gene is TRDV2, the J gene TRDJ1; 7 positions agree with TRDD3. Germline V gene lookup returns CDR1 GEAIGNYY and CDR2 EKD. With 0 bases clipped from V and 2 bases from J, the junction kept 11 bases outside the gene matches. The CDR3 sequence is 17 residues long.

The chain has TRDV3 and TRDJ1, with D possibly being TRDD3 (6 bases). Germline-derived CDR1 and CDR2 are TVYSNPD and GDNSRS (reference sequence). V was clipped by 4 bases and J by 0 bases, with 15 bases between them. CDR3 length: 14 amino acids. The CDR3 region has the DNA TGTGCCTCGGTTAGGGGGGAGTACACCGATAAACTCATCTTT. Residues: CASVRGEYTDKLIF.

This clone is termed medium-sized. The V and J genes are TRDV1 and TRDJ1; 8 bases align to TRDD3. Matching the DNA to germline supplied the J gene, which TCRdb does not give. V gave up 2 bases and J gave up 0 bases; unmatched junction bases: 38. The CDR3 has 27 amino acids. Germline V gene data show CDR1 as TSWWSYY and CDR2 as QGS. The DNA of the CDR3 is TGTGCTCTTGGGGAAGGGCAGGGCCGCATTCGTCGGGGGATAAAGGGAGGATCTGAAAGGTACACCGATAAACTCATCTTT. Its translation: CALGEGQGRIRRGIKGGSERYTDKLIF.

This clone appeared a single time. This sequence joins TRDV1 and TRDJ1; the match to TRDD3 covers 7 bases. The J gene is absent in TCRdb and was assigned here via DNA matching to germline. Germline V gene data show CDR1 as TSWWSYY and CDR2 as QGS. V dropped 2 bases and J dropped 0; count of bases not matched to a gene: 30. This CDR3 is built from 24 residues. CDR3 sequence: CALGETPSCSSDWGKVQYTDKLIF. As DNA, the CDR3 is TGTGCTCTTGGGGAAACCCCCTCCTGCTCATCGGACTGGGGAAAGGTACAGTACACCGATAAACTCATCTTT.

Turning to this clone: It may be a read error: a sequence one base away is much more abundant. The identical CDR3 is also encoded by other nucleotide sequences in the sample. The V call is TRDV2, the J call TRDJ1, with 8 positions matching TRDD3. Germline CDR1 reads GEAIGNYY; CDR2 reads EKD. The CDR3 consists of 17 residues. V shed 3 bases and J 0 bases; nucleotides not matched to a gene: 11. CDR3 in amino acids: CACDSLLGYENTDKLIF. DNA for the CDR3: TGTGCCTGTGACTCCCTGCTGGGATACGAAAACACCGATAAACTCATCTTT.

This clone is deemed medium-sized. The chain employs TRDV1 and TRDJ1; TRDD3 matches 12 bases. TCRdb lists no J gene, so it was determined here by aligning the DNA to germline. Trimming took 3 bases from V and 0 from J; bases not matched to a gene: 38. CDR3 length: 28 amino acids. The germline V gene encodes CDR1 TSWWSYY and CDR2 QGS. CDR3: CALGDYAPFPPSYTGGYRGETYTDKLIF. The CDR3 DNA sequence: TGTGCTCTTGGGGATTACGCCCCCTTCCCGCCCAGTTATACTGGGGGATACCGTGGGGAGACGTACACCGATAAACTCATCTTT.

This clone is categorized as large. The chain carries TRDV2 and TRDJ1, with 10 nucleotides matching TRDD3. Germline CDR1 is GEAIGNYY and CDR2 is EKD. Losses at the gene ends were 3 bases for V and 4 bases for J; bases not matched to a gene: 13. This CDR3 has 17 amino acids. Written as DNA, the CDR3 is TGTGCCTGTGACCCCCTCATCACGGGGGATACGCGCGATAAACTCATCTTT. Translating it yields CACDPLITGDTRDKLIF.

J gene TRDJ1 was identified, but the V gene was not called; TRDD3, the table's D call, was not compared with the DNA. The CDR3 extends over 23 amino acids. The CDR3 here is CACDTEFSGAGPGQSVRGGKLIF. The DNA for the CDR3 is TGTGCCTGTGACACCGAGTTCTCCGGGGCTGGACCAGGACAATCGGTTAGAGGGGGTAAACTCATCTTT.

This clone is classed as medium-sized. This sequence joins TRDV2 and TRDJ1; maybe TRDD2 (7 bases). Germline lookup yields CDR1 GEAIGNYY and CDR2 EKD. Trimming removed 3 bases at V and 0 bases at J, with 25 bases between. The CDR3 totals 19 residues. CDR3 sequence reads: CACDQIPTGGQGYTDKLIF. As DNA, the CDR3 is TGTGCCTGTGACCAAATTCCTACCGGGGGACAGGGGTACACCGATAAACTCATCTTT.

In the case of this clone: One base separates it from a far larger clone, so it is likely a read error. The sample carries other DNA sequences with the same CDR3. The chain employs TRDV1 and TRDJ1, with 12 bases that match TRDD3. No J gene was available from TCRdb, and it was assigned here by a germline match of the DNA. The CDR3 runs to 23 residues. V lost 0 bases, J lost 5 bases, and 25 bases stayed unmatched. Germline V gene lookup returns CDR1 TSWWSYY and CDR2 QGS. Here the CDR3 DNA reads TGTGCTCTTGGGGAACTAAAACTTATCCCCACTGGGGGATACCAACACCGGACAGATAAACTCATCTTT. Encoded protein: CALGELKLIPTGGYQHRTDKLIF.

The table lists this clone with a few counts. The protein that TCRdb holds for this DNA derives from a much larger clone and differs from the translated DNA at residue 3, which likely indicates a read error; the protein shown here is translated from the DNA. The chain joins TRDV2 to TRDJ1, with D possibly matching TRDD3 (5 bases). This CDR3 is built from 15 residues. CDR1 is GEAIGNYY, CDR2 EKD, per germline. The DNA of the CDR3 is TGTGCCAGTGACACCGTGGGGACCAGAGGGGATAAACTCATCTTT. It is translated as CASDTVGTRGDKLIF.

A few counts support this clone. The protein in TCRdb stems from a much larger clone and differs at residue 14 from this DNA's translation, likely a read error; here the protein is translated from the DNA. V usage is TRDV2 and J usage is TRDJ1, with 12 bases matching TRDD3. Germline V gene sequence: CDR1 GEAIGNYY, CDR2 EKD. V lost 3 bases to trimming and J lost 4 bases; unmatched junction nucleotides: 17. This CDR3 region has 19 residues. CDR3 bases: TGTGCCTGTGACGCCGTTTTACTGGGGGATACCTTCTACATCGATAAACTCATCTTT. Translated: CACDAVLLGDTFYIDKLIF.

This clone was seen a handful of times. The likely explanation is a read error, given a far larger clone one base away. The J gene is TRDJ3, the V gene TRDV2; D gene ambiguous. Germline CDR1 reads GEAIGNYY; CDR2 reads EKD. The CDR3 length is 18 residues. The V end lost 0 bases, the J end lost 1 base, and 12 bases lay between the germline ends. CDR3 nucleotides: TGTGCCTGTGACACCGCCGGCAGCTGGTCCTGGGACACCCGACAGATGTTTTTC. Amino acid sequence: CACDTAGSWSWDTRQMFF.